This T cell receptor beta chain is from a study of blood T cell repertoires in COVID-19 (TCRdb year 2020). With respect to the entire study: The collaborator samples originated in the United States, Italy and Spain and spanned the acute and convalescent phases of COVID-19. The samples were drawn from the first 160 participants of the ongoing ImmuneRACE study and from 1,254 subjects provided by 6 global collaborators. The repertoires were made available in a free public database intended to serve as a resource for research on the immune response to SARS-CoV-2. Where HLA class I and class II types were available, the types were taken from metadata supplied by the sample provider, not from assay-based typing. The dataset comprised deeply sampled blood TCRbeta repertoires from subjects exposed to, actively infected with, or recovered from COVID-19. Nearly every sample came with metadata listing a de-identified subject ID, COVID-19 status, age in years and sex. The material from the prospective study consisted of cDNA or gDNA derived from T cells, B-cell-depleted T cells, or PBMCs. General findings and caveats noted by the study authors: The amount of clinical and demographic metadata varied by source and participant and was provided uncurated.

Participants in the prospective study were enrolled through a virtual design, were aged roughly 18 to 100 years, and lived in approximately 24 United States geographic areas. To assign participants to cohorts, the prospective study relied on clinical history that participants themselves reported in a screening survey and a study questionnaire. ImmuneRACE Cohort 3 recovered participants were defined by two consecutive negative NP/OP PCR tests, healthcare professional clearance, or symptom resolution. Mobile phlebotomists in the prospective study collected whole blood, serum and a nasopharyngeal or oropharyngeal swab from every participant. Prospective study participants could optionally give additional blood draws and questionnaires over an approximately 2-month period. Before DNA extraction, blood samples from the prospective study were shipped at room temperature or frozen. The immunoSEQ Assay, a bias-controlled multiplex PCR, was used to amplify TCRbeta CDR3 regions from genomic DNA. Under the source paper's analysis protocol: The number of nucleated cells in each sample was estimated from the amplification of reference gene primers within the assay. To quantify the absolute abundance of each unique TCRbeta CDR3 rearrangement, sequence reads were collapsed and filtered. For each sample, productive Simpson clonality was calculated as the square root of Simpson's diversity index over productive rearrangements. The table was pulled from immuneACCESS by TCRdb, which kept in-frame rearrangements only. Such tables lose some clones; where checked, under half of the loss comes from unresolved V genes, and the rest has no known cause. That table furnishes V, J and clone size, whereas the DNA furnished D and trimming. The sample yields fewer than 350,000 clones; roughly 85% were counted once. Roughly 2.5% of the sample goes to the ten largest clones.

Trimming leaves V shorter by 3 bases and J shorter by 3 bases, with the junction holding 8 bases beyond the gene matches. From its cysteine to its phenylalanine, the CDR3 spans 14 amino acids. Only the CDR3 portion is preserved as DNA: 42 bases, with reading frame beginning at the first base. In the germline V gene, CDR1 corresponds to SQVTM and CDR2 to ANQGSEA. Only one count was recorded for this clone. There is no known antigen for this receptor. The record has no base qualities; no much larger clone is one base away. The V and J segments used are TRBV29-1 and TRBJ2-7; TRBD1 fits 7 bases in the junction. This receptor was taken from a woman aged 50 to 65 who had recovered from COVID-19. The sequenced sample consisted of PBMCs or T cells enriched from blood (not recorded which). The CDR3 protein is CSVDTGTANYEQYF. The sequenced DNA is TGCAGCGTTGACACCGGGACAGCAAACTACGAGCAGTACTTC.